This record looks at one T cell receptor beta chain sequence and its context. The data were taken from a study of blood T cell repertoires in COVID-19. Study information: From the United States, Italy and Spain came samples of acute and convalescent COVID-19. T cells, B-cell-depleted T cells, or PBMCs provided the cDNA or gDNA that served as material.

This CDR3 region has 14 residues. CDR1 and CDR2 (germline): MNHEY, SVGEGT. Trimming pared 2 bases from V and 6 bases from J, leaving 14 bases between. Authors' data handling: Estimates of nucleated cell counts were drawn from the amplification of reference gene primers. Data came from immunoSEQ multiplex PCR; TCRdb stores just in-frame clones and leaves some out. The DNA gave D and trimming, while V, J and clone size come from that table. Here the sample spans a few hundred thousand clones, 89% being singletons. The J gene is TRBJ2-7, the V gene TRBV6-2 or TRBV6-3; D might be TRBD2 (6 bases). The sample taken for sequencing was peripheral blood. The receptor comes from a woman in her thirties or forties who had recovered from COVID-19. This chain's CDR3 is CASSYLRDRGEQYV. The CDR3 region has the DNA TGTGCCAGCAGTTACCTGCGGGATCGGGGCGAGCAGTACGTC.